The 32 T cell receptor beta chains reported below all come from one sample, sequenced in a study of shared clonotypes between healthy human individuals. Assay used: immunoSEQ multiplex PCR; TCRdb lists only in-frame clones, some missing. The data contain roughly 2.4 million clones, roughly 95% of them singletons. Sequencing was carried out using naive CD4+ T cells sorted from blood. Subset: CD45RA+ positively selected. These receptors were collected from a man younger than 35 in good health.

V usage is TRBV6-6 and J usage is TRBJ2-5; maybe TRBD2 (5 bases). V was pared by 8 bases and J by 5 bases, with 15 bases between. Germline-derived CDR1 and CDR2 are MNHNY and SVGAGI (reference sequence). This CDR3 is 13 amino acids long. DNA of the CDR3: TGTGCCAGCGGAACAAGCGGTCCGGAGACCCAGTACTTC. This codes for CASGTSGPETQYF.

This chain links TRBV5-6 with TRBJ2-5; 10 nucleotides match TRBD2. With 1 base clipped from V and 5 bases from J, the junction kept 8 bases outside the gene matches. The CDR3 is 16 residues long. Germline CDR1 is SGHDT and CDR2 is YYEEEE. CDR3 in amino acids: CASSLWASGSWETQYF. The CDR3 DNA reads TGTGCCAGCAGCTTGTGGGCTAGCGGGAGTTGGGAGACCCAGTACTTC.

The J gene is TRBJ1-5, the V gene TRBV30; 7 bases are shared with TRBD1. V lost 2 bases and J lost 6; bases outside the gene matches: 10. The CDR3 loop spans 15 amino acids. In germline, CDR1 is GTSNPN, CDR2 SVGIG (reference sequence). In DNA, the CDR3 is TGTGCCTGGAGTAGTGGACAGGTGGTGGTTCAGCCCCAGCATTTT. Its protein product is CAWSSGQVVVQPQHF.

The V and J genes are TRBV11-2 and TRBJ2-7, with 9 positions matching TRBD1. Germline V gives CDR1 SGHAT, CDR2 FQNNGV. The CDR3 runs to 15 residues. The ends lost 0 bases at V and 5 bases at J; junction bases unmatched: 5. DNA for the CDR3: TGTGCCAGCAGCTTAGAACAGGGGGCGATTCACGAGCAGTACTTC. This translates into CASSLEQGAIHEQYF.

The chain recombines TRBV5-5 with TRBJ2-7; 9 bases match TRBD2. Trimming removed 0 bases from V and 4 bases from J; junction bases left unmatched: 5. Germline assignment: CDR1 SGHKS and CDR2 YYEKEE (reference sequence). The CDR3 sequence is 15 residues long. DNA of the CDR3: TGTGCCAGCAGCTTGGCCCTAGCGGGAAAATACGAGCAGTACTTC. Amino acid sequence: CASSLALAGKYEQYF.

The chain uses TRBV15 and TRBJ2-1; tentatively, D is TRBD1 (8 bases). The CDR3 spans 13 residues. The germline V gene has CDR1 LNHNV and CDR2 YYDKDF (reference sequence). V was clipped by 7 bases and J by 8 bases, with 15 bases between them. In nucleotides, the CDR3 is TGTGCCACCACAGGGGGCGGGGGCGATGAGCAGTTCTTC. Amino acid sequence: CATTGGGGDEQFF.

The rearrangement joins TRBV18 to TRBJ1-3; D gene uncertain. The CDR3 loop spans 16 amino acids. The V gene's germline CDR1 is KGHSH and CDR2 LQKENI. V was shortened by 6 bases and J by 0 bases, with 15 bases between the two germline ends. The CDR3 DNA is TGTGCCAGCTCCCCCGGGCCTACATTCTCTGGAAACACCATATATTTT. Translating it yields CASSPGPTFSGNTIYF.

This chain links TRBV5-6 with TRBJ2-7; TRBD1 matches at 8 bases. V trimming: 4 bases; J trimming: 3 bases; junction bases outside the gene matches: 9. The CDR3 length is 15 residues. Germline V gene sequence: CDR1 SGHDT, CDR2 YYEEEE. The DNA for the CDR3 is TGTGCCAGCAGCGGAGACACAGGGGGAGGCTACGAGCAGTACTTC. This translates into CASSGDTGGGYEQYF.

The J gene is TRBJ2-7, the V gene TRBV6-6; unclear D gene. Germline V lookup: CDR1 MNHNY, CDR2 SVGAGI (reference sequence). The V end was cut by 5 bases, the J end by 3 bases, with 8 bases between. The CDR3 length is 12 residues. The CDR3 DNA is TGTGCCAGCAGTGACCTAGTCTACGAGCAGTACTTC. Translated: CASSDLVYEQYF.

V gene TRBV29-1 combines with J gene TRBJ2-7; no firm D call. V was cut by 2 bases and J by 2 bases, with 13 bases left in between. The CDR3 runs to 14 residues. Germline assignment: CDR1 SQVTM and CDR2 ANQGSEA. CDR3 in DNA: TGCAGCGTTGAAATGGCAGAAAGGCCCTACGAGCAGTACTTC. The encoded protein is CSVEMAERPYEQYF.

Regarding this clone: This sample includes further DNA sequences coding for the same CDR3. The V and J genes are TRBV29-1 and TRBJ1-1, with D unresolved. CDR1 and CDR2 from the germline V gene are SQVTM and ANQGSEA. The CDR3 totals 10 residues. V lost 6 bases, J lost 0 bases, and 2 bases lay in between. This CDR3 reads CSVLNTEAFF. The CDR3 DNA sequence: TGCAGCGTCCTGAACACTGAAGCTTTCTTT.

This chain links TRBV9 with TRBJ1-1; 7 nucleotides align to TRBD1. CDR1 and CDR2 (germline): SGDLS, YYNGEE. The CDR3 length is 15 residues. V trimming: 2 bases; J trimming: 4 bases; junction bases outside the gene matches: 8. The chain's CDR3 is CASSVRDSPSTEAFF. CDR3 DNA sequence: TGTGCCAGCAGCGTCCGGGACAGTCCATCCACTGAAGCTTTCTTT.

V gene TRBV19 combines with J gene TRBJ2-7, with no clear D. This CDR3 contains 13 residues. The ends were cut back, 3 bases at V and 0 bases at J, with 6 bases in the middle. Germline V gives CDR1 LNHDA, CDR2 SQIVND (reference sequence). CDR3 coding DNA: TGTGCCAGTAGTATGCGCATCTCCTACGAGCAGTACTTC. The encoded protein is CASSMRISYEQYF.

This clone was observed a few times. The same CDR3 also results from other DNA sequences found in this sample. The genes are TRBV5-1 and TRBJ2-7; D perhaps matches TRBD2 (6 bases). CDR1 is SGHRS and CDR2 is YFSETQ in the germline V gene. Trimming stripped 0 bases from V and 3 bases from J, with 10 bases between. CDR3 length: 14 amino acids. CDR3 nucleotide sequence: TGCGCCAGCAGCTTGGAAGGTAGCGGCTACGAGCAGTACTTC. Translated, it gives CASSLEGSGYEQYF.

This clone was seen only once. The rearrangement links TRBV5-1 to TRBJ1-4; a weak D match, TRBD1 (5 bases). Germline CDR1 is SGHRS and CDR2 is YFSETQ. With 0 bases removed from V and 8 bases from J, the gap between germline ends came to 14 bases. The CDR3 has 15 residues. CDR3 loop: CASSLEGRKNEKLFF. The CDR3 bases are TGCGCCAGCAGCTTGGAGGGACGGAAGAACGAAAAACTGTTTTTT.

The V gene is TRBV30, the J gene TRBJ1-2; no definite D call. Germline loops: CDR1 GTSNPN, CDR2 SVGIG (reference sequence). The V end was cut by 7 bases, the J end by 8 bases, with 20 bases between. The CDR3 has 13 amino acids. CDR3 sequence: CALTRERREGYTF. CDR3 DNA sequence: TGTGCCTTAACCCGCGAGCGCCGCGAGGGCTACACCTTC. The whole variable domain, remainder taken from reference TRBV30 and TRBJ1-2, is SQTIHQWPATLVQPVGSPLSLECTVEGTSNPNLYWYRQAAGRGLQLLFYSVGIGQISSEVPQNLSASRPQDRQFILSSKKLLLSDSGFYLCALTRERREGYTFGSGTRLTVV.

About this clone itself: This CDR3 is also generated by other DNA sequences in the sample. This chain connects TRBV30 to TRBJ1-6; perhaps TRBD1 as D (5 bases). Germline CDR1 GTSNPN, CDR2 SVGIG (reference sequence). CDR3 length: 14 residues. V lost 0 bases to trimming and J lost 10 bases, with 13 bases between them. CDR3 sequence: CAWSVRGEGSPLHF. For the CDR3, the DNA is TGTGCCTGGAGTGTACGGGGGGAAGGATCACCCCTCCACTTT.

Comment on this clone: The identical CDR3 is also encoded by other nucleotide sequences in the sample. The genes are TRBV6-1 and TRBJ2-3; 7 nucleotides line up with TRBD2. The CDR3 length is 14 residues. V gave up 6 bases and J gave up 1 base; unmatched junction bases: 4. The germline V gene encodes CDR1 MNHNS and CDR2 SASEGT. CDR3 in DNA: TGTGCCAGCAGCGCAGGGAGGGGCACAGATACGCAGTATTTT. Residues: CASSAGRGTDTQYF.

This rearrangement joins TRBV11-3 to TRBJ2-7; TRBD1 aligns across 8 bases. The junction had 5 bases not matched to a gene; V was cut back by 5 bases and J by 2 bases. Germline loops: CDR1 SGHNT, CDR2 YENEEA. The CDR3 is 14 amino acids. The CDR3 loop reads CASSDRDRPYEQYF. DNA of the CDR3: TGTGCCAGCAGCGACCGGGACAGGCCCTACGAGCAGTACTTC.

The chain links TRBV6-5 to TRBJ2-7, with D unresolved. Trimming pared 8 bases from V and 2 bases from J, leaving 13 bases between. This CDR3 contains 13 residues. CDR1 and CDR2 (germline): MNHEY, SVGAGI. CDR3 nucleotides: TGTGCCAGCGGCAGATCTCGGGCCTACGAGCAGTACTTC. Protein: CASGRSRAYEQYF.

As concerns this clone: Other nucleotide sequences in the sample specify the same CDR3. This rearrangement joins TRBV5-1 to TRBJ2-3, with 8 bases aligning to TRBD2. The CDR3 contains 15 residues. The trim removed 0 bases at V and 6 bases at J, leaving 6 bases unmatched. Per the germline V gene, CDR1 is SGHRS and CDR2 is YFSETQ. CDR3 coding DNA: TGCGCCAGCAGCTTGGCCGCGGGGGGCCGGGATACGCAGTATTTT. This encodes CASSLAAGGRDTQYF.

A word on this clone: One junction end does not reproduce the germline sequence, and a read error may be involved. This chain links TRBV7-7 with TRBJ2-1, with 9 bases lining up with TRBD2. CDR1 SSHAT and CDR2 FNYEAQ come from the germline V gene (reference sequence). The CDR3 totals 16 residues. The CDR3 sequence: CASSLTGTSPRNEQFF. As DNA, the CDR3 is TGTGCTAGCAGCTTGACCGGGACTAGCCCACGCAATGAGCAGTTCTTC. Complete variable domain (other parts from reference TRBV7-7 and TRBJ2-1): GAGVSQSPRYKVTKRGQDVTLRCDPISSHATLYWYQQALGQGPEFLTYFNYEAQPDKSGLPSDRFSAERPEGSISTLTIQRTEQRDSAMYRCASSLTGTSPRNEQFFGPGTRLTVL.

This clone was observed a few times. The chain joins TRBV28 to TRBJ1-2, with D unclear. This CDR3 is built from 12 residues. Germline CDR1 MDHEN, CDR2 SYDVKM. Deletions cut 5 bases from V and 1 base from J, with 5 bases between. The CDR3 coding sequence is TGTGCCAGCAGTGGGGATAACTATGGCTACACCTTC. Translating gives CASSGDNYGYTF.

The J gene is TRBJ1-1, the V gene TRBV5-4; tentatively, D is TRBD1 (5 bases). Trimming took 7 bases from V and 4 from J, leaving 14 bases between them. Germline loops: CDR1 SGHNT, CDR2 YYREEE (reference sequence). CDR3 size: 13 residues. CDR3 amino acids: CASYLPGATEAFF. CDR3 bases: TGTGCCAGCTATCTCCCTGGGGCCACTGAAGCTTTCTTT.

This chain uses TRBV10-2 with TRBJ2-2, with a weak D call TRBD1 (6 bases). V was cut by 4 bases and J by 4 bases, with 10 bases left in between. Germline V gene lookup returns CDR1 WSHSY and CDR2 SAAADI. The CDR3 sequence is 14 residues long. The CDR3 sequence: CASSARGPTGELFF. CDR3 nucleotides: TGCGCCAGCAGTGCCAGGGGACCCACCGGGGAGCTGTTTTTT.

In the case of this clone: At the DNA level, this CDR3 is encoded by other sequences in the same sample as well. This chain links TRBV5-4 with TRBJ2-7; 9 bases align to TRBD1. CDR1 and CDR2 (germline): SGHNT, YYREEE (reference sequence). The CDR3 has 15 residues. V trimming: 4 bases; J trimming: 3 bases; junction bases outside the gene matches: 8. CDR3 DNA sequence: TGTGCCAGCAGCCATACCGGGACAGGGAGCTACGAGCAGTACTTC. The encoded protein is CASSHTGTGSYEQYF.

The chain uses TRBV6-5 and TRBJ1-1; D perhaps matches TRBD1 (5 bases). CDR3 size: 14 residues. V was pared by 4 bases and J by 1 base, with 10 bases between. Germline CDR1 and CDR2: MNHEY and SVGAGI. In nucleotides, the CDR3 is TGTGCCAGCAGTTTATTGGGGGGGAACACTGAAGCTTTCTTT. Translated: CASSLLGGNTEAFF.

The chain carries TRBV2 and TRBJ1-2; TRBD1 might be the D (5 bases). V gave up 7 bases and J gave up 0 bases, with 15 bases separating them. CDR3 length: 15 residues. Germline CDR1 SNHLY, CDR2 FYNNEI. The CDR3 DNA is TGTGCCAGCATCCCCCAGGGAGCCTCTAACTATGGCTACACCTTC. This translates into CASIPQGASNYGYTF.

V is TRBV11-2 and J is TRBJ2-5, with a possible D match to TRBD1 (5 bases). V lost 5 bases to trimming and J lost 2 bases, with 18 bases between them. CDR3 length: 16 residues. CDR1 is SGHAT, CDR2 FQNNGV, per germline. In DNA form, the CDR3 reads TGTGCCAGCAGCAGCAATTACAGGATAGCTCAAGAGACCCAGTACTTC. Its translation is CASSSNYRIAQETQYF. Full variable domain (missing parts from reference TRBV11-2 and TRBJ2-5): EAGVAQSPRYKIIEKRQSVAFWCNPISGHATLYWYQQILGQGPKLLIQFQNNGVVDDSQLPKDRFSAERLKGVDSTLKIQPAKLEDSAVYLCASSSNYRIAQETQYFGPGTRLLVL.

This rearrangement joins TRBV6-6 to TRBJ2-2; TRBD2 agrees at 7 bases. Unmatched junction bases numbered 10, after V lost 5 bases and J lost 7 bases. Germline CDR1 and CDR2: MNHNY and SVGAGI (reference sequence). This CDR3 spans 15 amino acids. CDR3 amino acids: CASSLAGVEGGELFF. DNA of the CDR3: TGTGCCAGCAGTCTGGCGGGGGTGGAGGGCGGGGAGCTGTTTTTT.

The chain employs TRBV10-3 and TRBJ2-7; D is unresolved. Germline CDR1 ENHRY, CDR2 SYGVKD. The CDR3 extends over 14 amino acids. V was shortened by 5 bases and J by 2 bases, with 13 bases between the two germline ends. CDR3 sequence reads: CAISSEQKAYEQYF. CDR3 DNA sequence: TGTGCCATCAGTTCGGAACAGAAAGCCTACGAGCAGTACTTC.

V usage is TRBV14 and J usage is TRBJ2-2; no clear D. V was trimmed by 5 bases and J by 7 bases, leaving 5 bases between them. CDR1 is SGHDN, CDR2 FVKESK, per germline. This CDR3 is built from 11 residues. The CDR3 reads CASSKVGELFF. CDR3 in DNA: TGTGCCAGCAGCAAGGTCGGGGAGCTGTTTTTT.